This T cell receptor beta chain was captured in a study of cytomegalovirus exposure and HLA in healthy donors. Notes on the study in general: Later analysis demonstrated an association between a missense DCLRE1C variant and TCR beta V- and J-gene trimming.

About this clone: Its target is unknown.

It was with 60 Vbeta and 13 Jbeta primers that the PCR ran. Authors' processing steps: Some 12 million shared chains were among the roughly 78 million unique TCR beta chains that a later analysis counted. The assay was immunoSEQ multiplex PCR, and TCRdb's table has in-frame clones only and misses some. Clonal size and the V and J genes are those of that table, whereas D and trimming came from the DNA. The profile shows over 200,000 clones, 85% to 90% of them singletons. The CDR3 totals 13 residues. V shed 7 bases and J shed 0 bases, with 9 bases lying between them. CDR1 is LNHDA and CDR2 is SQIVND in the germline V gene (reference sequence).

This TCR derives from a human donor in good health. The rearrangement joins TRBV19 to TRBJ1-1; D not certain. Material for sequencing was PBMCs. The CDR3 here is CASNTAMNTEAFF. The CDR3 DNA sequence: TGTGCCAGTAACACAGCTATGAACACTGAAGCTTTCTTT. Full variable domain (outside the CDR3, taken from reference TRBV19 and TRBJ1-1): DGGITQSPKYLFRKEGQNVTLSCEQNLNHDAMYWYRQDPGQGLRLIYYSQIVNDFQKGDIAEGYSVSREKKESFPLTVTSAQKNPTAFYLCASNTAMNTEAFFGQGTRLTVV.